Listed below are T cell receptor beta chains from one sample, sequenced in a study of human T cells and chemical hapten exposure. MiXCR, applied by TCRdb to the RACE reads, yields one record per CDR3 protein. The sample shows 65,000 to 95,000 distinct CDR3 sequences, 7% to 9.5% of them seen only once. Sequencing used whole blood. These receptors came from a female donor in good health. Some clones in this sample may be carry-over from other donors' samples. CDR3s include the opening cysteine and the closing phenylalanine or tryptophan. Fields, in order: clone size, D gene, J gene, V gene, CDR3 DNA, CDR3 protein. D genes are given only for firm matches. Only part of the rows carry a size: once, few, many, or a class if the clone is expanded.

clone_size: many
d_call: TRBD2
j_call: TRBJ2-3
v_call: TRBV20-1
cdr3_nt: TGCAGTGCCGAGGGGGAGCGGGGGGGCTTCGCAGATACGCAGTATTTT
cdr3_aa: CSAEGERGGFADTQYF

clone_size: few
d_call: TRBD1
j_call: TRBJ1-5
v_call: TRBV19
cdr3_nt: TGTGCCAGTAGTATCCGGGACAGCTTCAATCAGCCCCAGCATTTT
cdr3_aa: CASSIRDSFNQPQHF

clone_size: few
d_call: TRBD1
j_call: TRBJ1-4
v_call: TRBV3-1
cdr3_nt: TGTGCCAGCAGCCGAAGGCCGGGACAGGGGAGAACTAATGAAAAACTGTTTTTT
cdr3_aa: CASSRRPGQGRTNEKLFF

clone_size: many
d_call: -
j_call: TRBJ1-5
v_call: TRBV5-5
cdr3_nt: TGTGCCAGCAGCCGAGACCGGGGCAATCAGCCCCAGCATTTT
cdr3_aa: CASSRDRGNQPQHF

clone_size: -
d_call: -
j_call: TRBJ1-3
v_call: TRBV15
cdr3_nt: TGTGCCACCAGCAGAGATCGATTGGGGAACACCATATATTTT
cdr3_aa: CATSRDRLGNTIYF

clone_size: many
d_call: TRBD1
j_call: TRBJ2-7
v_call: TRBV5-1
cdr3_nt: TGCGCCAGCAGCTTGGAGGGGCGGACAGGGGCCTACGAGCAGTACTTC
cdr3_aa: CASSLEGRTGAYEQYF

clone_size: few
d_call: -
j_call: TRBJ2-3
v_call: TRBV25-1
cdr3_nt: TGTGCCAGCAGTGAATATCCCCACCGGGGAAGCACAGATACGCAGTATTTT
cdr3_aa: CASSEYPHRGSTDTQYF

clone_size: few
d_call: TRBD1
j_call: TRBJ1-1
v_call: TRBV12-3/TRBV12-4
cdr3_nt: TGTGCCAGCACCGAACAGGGGGGCACTGAAGCTTTCTTT
cdr3_aa: CASTEQGGTEAFF

clone_size: few
d_call: TRBD2
j_call: TRBJ2-7
v_call: TRBV12-3/TRBV12-4
cdr3_nt: TGTGCCGTAGGGAGGGGATCCTACGAGCAGTACTTC
cdr3_aa: CAVGRGSYEQYF

clone_size: -
d_call: -
j_call: TRBJ2-7
v_call: TRBV29-1
cdr3_nt: TGCAGCGTTGGACGGCAGGTAGGAGAGCAGTACTTC
cdr3_aa: CSVGRQVGEQYF

clone_size: many
d_call: -
j_call: TRBJ1-2
v_call: TRBV6-6
cdr3_nt: TGTGCCAGCAGCTATGGGGGTATAGGCGATCCAGCTAACTATGGCTACACCTTC
cdr3_aa: CASSYGGIGDPANYGYTF

clone_size: few
d_call: -
j_call: TRBJ2-1
v_call: TRBV29-1
cdr3_nt: TGCAGCGTTGATCACAGGTCTTCTTCATACAATGAGCAGTTCTTC
cdr3_aa: CSVDHRSSSYNEQFF